This TCR beta chain is from a study of TIL therapy for anti-PD-1-resistant metastatic lung cancer. The V gene's germline CDR1 is SGHVS and CDR2 FQNEAQ. The V and J ends lost 3 bases and 3 bases, in that order; junction bases with no gene match: 6. This CDR3 has 17 amino acids. Only one count was recorded for this clone. Time point of the sample: pre-treatment sample, taken before nivolumab and TIL therapy. The tumor samples were excised metastases, mostly pleural nodules or supraclavicular lymph nodes. This was the immunoSEQ v3 assay. Data came from immunoSEQ multiplex PCR; TCRdb stores just in-frame clones and leaves some out. The sample yields roughly 7,400 clones, roughly 70% seen once.

The rearrangement links TRBV7-8 to TRBJ2-5, with 14 bases matching TRBD2. This clonotype was sampled from a person aged 25-85 years with non-small cell lung cancer. Here the sequenced sample was tumor tissue, taken at baseline. CDR3 loop: CASSFTPGLAGEETQYF. The CDR3 DNA reads TGTGCCAGCAGCTTTACGCCGGGACTAGCGGGAGAAGAGACCCAGTACTTC.